A single sample is the source of the 31 T cell receptor beta chains below, sequenced in a study of blood T cell repertoires in COVID-19. The repertoire was sequenced with immunoSEQ multiplex PCR; TCRdb's copy has only in-frame clones and lacks some. The table lists more than 200,000 clones, 88% of them singletons. The material sequenced was peripheral blood. Receptors originate from a woman aged 40 to 49 who had recovered from COVID-19.

This sequence joins TRBV4-3 and TRBJ2-3; TRBD2 matches at 11 bases. This CDR3 is built from 15 residues. V shed 0 bases, J shed 10 bases, and the junction held 6 bases outside the gene matches. CDR1 and CDR2 from the germline V gene are LGHNA and YSLEER. As DNA, the CDR3 is TGCGCCAGCAGCCAAGATAAGGGGACTAGCGGCTCGCAGTATTTT. Encoded protein: CASSQDKGTSGSQYF.

The chain joins TRBV6-5 to TRBJ1-6; weak D call: TRBD1 (6 bases). The germline gives CDR1 MNHEY, CDR2 SVGAGI. This CDR3 comprises 15 residues. Trimming pared 6 bases from V and 3 bases from J, leaving 12 bases between. The CDR3 DNA sequence: TGTGCCAGCAGGATTTCGGACAGCTATAATTCACCCCTCCACTTT. Its translation is CASRISDSYNSPLHF.

The chain carries TRBV30 and TRBJ2-5; D gene uncertain. This CDR3 comprises 13 residues. V lost 5 bases to trimming and J lost 5 bases, with 15 bases between them. Germline V gene lookup returns CDR1 GTSNPN and CDR2 SVGIG (reference sequence). The CDR3 DNA reads TGTGCCTGGGCCCGCCGAGAACGGGAGACCCAGTACTTC. Protein: CAWARRERETQYF.

This chain uses TRBV27 with TRBJ1-2; a weak D match, TRBD1 (6 bases). V lost 3 bases to trimming and J lost 4 bases, with 15 bases between them. The CDR3 contains 15 residues. Germline V gene lookup returns CDR1 MNHEY and CDR2 SMNVEV (reference sequence). CDR3 nucleotide sequence: TGTGCCAGCAGTTTCCGGGGGGCGCGAGGCTATGGCTACACCTTC. Amino acids: CASSFRGARGYGYTF.

This chain connects TRBV5-4 to TRBJ2-2; weak D call: TRBD1 (7 bases). The V end was cut by 7 bases, the J end by 6 bases, with 25 bases between. CDR1 is SGHNT, CDR2 YYREEE, per germline (reference sequence). The CDR3 contains 17 residues. The CDR3 DNA reads as TGTGCCAGCTCCAGGGGGGCGCAAGGGGCTCGATCCGGGGAGCTGTTTTTT. Its translation is CASSRGAQGARSGELFF.

This rearrangement joins TRBV18 to TRBJ1-5; TRBD1 agrees at 7 bases. Germline V gene data show CDR1 as KGHSH and CDR2 as LQKENI. This CDR3 is built from 19 residues. V was clipped by 3 bases and J by 2 bases; unmatched bases: 16. CDR3 nucleotide sequence: TGTGCCAGCTCACCCCTAGGTCCCAGGGGGAGGTATGGCAATCAGCCCCAGCATTTT. Encoded protein: CASSPLGPRGRYGNQPQHF.

The V call is TRBV3-1 (or the pseudogene TRBV3-2), the J call TRBJ1-2; D gene uncertain. The CDR3 totals 13 residues. V lost 3 bases and J lost 4, with 9 bases in between. Germline CDR1 reads LGHDT; CDR2 reads YNNKEL (reference sequence). This CDR3 reads CASSQKAGYGYTF. CDR3 DNA sequence: TGTGCCAGCAGCCAGAAAGCTGGCTATGGCTACACCTTC.

CDR3 sequence (DNA): TGTGCCTGGAGTGTCGCAGGGAACGGCGAGCAGTACTTC. It yields the protein CAWSVAGNGEQYF. The V and J genes are TRBV30 and TRBJ2-7; a weak D match, TRBD1 (5 bases). V was clipped by 0 bases and J by 6 bases, with 12 bases between them. CDR1 and CDR2 from the germline V gene are GTSNPN and SVGIG (reference sequence). The CDR3 covers 13 residues.

The sample holds one count of this clone. The J gene is TRBJ2-1, the V gene TRBV19, with a weak D call TRBD1 (6 bases). The CDR3 is 12 amino acids. V lost 9 bases to trimming and J lost 8 bases, with 14 bases between them. The germline gives CDR1 LNHDA, CDR2 SQIVND (reference sequence). CDR3 in amino acids: CAREQGRDEQFF. The CDR3 bases are TGTGCCAGGGAACAGGGACGGGATGAGCAGTTCTTC. Looking up the rest from reference TRBV19 and TRBJ2-1 gives the full variable domain: DGGITQSPKYLFRKEGQNVTLSCEQNLNHDAMYWYRQDPGQGLRLIYYSQIVNDFQKGDIAEGYSVSREKKESFPLTVTSAQKNPTAFYLCAREQGRDEQFFGPGTRLTVL.

This chain joins TRBV19 and TRBJ1-4, with a tentative D call TRBD1 (5 bases). Trimming pared 3 bases from V and 0 bases from J, leaving 11 bases between. CDR3 size: 16 residues. Looked up from germline, CDR1 is LNHDA and CDR2 is SQIVND (reference sequence). In DNA, the CDR3 is TGTGCCAGTAGTATCATCAGGGATGCAACTAATGAAAAACTGTTTTTT. It codes for CASSIIRDATNEKLFF. Full variable domain (missing parts from reference TRBV19 and TRBJ1-4): DGGITQSPKYLFRKEGQNVTLSCEQNLNHDAMYWYRQDPGQGLRLIYYSQIVNDFQKGDIAEGYSVSREKKESFPLTVTSAQKNPTAFYLCASSIIRDATNEKLFFGSGTQLSVL.

In this sample, this clone turned up once. J is TRBJ1-4 and V is TRBV3-1 (or the pseudogene TRBV3-2), with D possibly TRBD1 on 5 matching bases. With 1 base removed from V and 8 bases from J, the gap between germline ends came to 20 bases. The germline V gene encodes CDR1 LGHDT and CDR2 YNNKEL (reference sequence). This CDR3 region has 17 residues. CDR3 DNA: TGTGCCAGCAGCCAAGTTCTGGGTTTGGGAGGGGAAGAAAAACTGTTTTTT. Translating it yields CASSQVLGLGGEEKLFF.

This rearrangement joins TRBV6-5 to TRBJ1-5; maybe TRBD1 (6 bases). V lost 6 bases and J lost 3, with 12 bases in between. Germline values: CDR1 MNHEY, CDR2 SVGAGI. The CDR3 covers 14 residues. The CDR3 loop reads CASRGDKTNQPQHF. The CDR3 DNA reads TGTGCCAGCAGGGGGGACAAGACCAATCAGCCCCAGCATTTT.

The chain recombines TRBV28 with TRBJ1-5; the match to TRBD1 covers 11 bases. CDR3 length: 16 amino acids. Germline V CDR1 and CDR2: MDHEN, SYDVKM. V was pared by 6 bases and J by 6 bases, with 10 bases of the junction left unmatched. The CDR3 coding sequence is TGTGCCAGCAGAATTGGACAGGGGGCATCCAGTCAGCCCCAGCATTTT. It specifies CASRIGQGASSQPQHF.

This clone was detected only a few times. The chain links TRBV19 to TRBJ1-3; D remains unclear. Germline V CDR1 and CDR2: LNHDA, SQIVND (reference sequence). The CDR3 loop spans 13 amino acids. Trimming removed 5 bases from V and 0 bases from J, with 5 bases in between. This chain's CDR3 is CASSQVSGNTIYF. CDR3 coding DNA: TGTGCCAGTAGTCAGGTCTCTGGAAACACCATATATTTT.

This sequence joins TRBV7-3 and TRBJ2-3; 9 positions match TRBD2. V trimming: 2 bases; J trimming: 1 base; junction bases outside the gene matches: 4. The CDR3 length is 16 residues. Germline-derived CDR1 and CDR2 are SGHTA and FQGTGA. The CDR3 sequence is CASSLGSGSRTDTQYF. The CDR3 coding sequence is TGTGCCAGCAGCTTAGGTAGCGGGAGTCGCACAGATACGCAGTATTTT.

The rearrangement joins TRBV5-1 to TRBJ2-3, with D tentatively TRBD1 (6 bases). This CDR3 is 13 amino acids long. Germline-derived CDR1 and CDR2 are SGHRS and YFSETQ. V lost 7 bases, J lost 2 bases, and 11 bases lay in between. CDR3 protein: CASCRDNTDTQYF. CDR3 nucleotides: TGCGCCAGCTGCCGGGACAACACAGATACGCAGTATTTT.

This rearrangement joins TRBV6-2 or TRBV6-3 to TRBJ2-7, with a weak D call TRBD1 (5 bases). The V end was cut by 5 bases, the J end by 3 bases, with 14 bases between. Germline CDR1 is MNHEY and CDR2 is SVGEGT. There are 14 residues in the CDR3. CDR3: CASSTLSGFYEQYF. The CDR3 DNA follows: TGTGCCAGCAGTACTCTTTCAGGGTTCTACGAGCAGTACTTC.

The chain links TRBV6-1 to TRBJ2-3; TRBD2 aligns across 10 bases. Germline V gene data show CDR1 as MNHNS and CDR2 as SASEGT. This CDR3 region has 13 residues. V shed 1 base and J 11 bases; nucleotides not matched to a gene: 3. CDR3 bases: TGTGCCAGCAGTGAAGTAATAGCGGGAGGGCAGTATTTT. Translating it yields CASSEVIAGGQYF.

The CDR3 loop reads CASSLVSQVNQPQHF. The CDR3 DNA reads as TGTGCCAGCAGTTTAGTGTCCCAGGTAAATCAGCCCCAGCATTTT. The chain recombines TRBV28 with TRBJ1-5; D gene ambiguous. The CDR3 contains 15 residues. V was shortened by 2 bases and J by 4 bases, with 12 bases between the two germline ends. Looked up from germline, CDR1 is MDHEN and CDR2 is SYDVKM.

CDR3 amino acids: CASSAGQPDSPLHF. The CDR3, as DNA: TGTGCCAGCAGTGCGGGACAGCCCGATTCACCCCTCCACTTT. V gene TRBV6-2 or TRBV6-3 combines with J gene TRBJ1-6; TRBD1 agrees at 7 bases. V shed 5 bases and J 8 bases; nucleotides not matched to a gene: 6. The CDR3 length is 14 residues. Germline V gene data show CDR1 as MNHEY and CDR2 as SVGEGT.

This clone was picked up one time. The chain carries TRBV28 and TRBJ2-4; TRBD2 might be the D (7 bases). Germline values: CDR1 MDHEN, CDR2 SYDVKM. The CDR3 runs to 14 residues. V shed 4 bases and J shed 6 bases, with 13 bases lying between them. The CDR3 sequence: CASSWEGGRNIQYF. CDR3 coding DNA: TGTGCCAGCAGTTGGGAGGGGGGCAGAAACATTCAGTACTTC.

The chain joins TRBV4-3 to TRBJ2-1; D uncertain. The CDR3 covers 16 residues. The germline gives CDR1 LGHNA, CDR2 YSLEER. V lost 0 bases and J lost 4, with 13 bases in between. The CDR3 loop is CASSQDLSPDYNEQFF. The CDR3 nucleotides are TGCGCCAGCAGCCAAGATCTTTCTCCAGATTACAATGAGCAGTTCTTC.

The V gene is TRBV19, the J gene TRBJ1-5; D is perhaps TRBD1 (6 bases). The V end lost 4 bases, the J end lost 7 bases, and 11 bases lay between the germline ends. The CDR3 runs to 13 residues. Germline assignment: CDR1 LNHDA and CDR2 SQIVND (reference sequence). The CDR3 reads CASSTDRSQPQHF. The CDR3 DNA reads TGTGCCAGTAGTACCGACAGGAGCCAGCCCCAGCATTTT.

The DNA of the CDR3 is TGTGCCATCGTGAGGGATTCGGGATATGGCTACACCTTC. It encodes CAIVRDSGYGYTF. The chain couples TRBV10-3 to TRBJ1-2; D gene unclear. The CDR3 sequence is 13 residues long. The V gene's germline CDR1 is ENHRY and CDR2 SYGVKD. V gave up 8 bases and J gave up 5 bases, with 15 bases separating them.

The chain recombines TRBV7-2 with TRBJ2-1, with TRBD2 identical over 13 bases. Germline V lookup: CDR1 SGHTA, CDR2 FQGNSA. V was pared by 5 bases and J by 4 bases, with 5 bases of the junction left unmatched. CDR3 length: 16 amino acids. The CDR3 loop reads CASSRTSGREYNEQFF. CDR3 in DNA: TGTGCCAGCAGCCGGACTAGCGGGAGAGAGTACAATGAGCAGTTCTTC.

The V gene is TRBV18, the J gene TRBJ2-7, with TRBD1 identical over 9 bases. V lost 3 bases and J lost 3; bases outside the gene matches: 9. CDR1 is KGHSH and CDR2 is LQKENI in the germline V gene. The CDR3 has 16 amino acids. In nucleotides, the CDR3 is TGTGCCAGCTCACCCATTTCCGGGACAGGGTTCTACGAGCAGTACTTC. Protein: CASSPISGTGFYEQYF.

The genes are TRBV27 and TRBJ2-5; D possibly corresponds to TRBD1 (7 bases). The CDR3 length is 16 residues. The germline gives CDR1 MNHEY, CDR2 SMNVEV (reference sequence). Trimming left V 6 bases short and J 2 bases short, with 19 bases between. CDR3 protein: CASSLAGPRGQETQYF. DNA for the CDR3: TGTGCCAGCAGCCTGGCGGGACCCAGGGGGCAAGAGACCCAGTACTTC.

The chain couples TRBV7-2 to TRBJ2-7; 8 bases line up with TRBD2. Looked up from germline, CDR1 is SGHTA and CDR2 is FQGNSA. The CDR3 contains 15 residues. J was trimmed by 4 bases and V by 5 bases; bases with no gene match: 10. CDR3 region: CASSVEGLGAYEQYF. The CDR3 DNA sequence: TGTGCCAGCAGCGTCGAGGGACTAGGTGCTTACGAGCAGTACTTC.

The chain is built from TRBV5-1 and TRBJ1-1; 9 positions agree with TRBD1. The CDR3 has 15 amino acids. Per the germline V gene, CDR1 is SGHRS and CDR2 is YFSETQ. Germline trimming cut 4 bases from V and 4 bases from J; bases unmatched to any gene: 8. The CDR3 nucleotides read TGCGCCAGCAGCCCCACTGGGACAGGGAGCACTGAAGCTTTCTTT. It is translated as CASSPTGTGSTEAFF.

J is TRBJ1-1 and V is TRBV4-3; possible D gene TRBD1, 6 bases. Per the germline V gene, CDR1 is LGHNA and CDR2 is YSLEER. CDR3 length: 16 residues. The V gene lost 1 base and the J gene lost 0 bases, with 12 bases spanning the gap. For the CDR3, the DNA is TGCGCCAGCAGCCAAGGCCCGGACAGATTGAACACTGAAGCTTTCTTT. Translated: CASSQGPDRLNTEAFF.

J is TRBJ1-6 and V is TRBV19, with D unresolved. CDR1 LNHDA and CDR2 SQIVND come from the germline V gene (reference sequence). This CDR3 spans 16 amino acids. V lost 3 bases and J 0 bases, leaving 9 bases between the germline ends. The CDR3: CASSMVLSSYNSPLHF. CDR3 in DNA: TGTGCCAGTAGTATGGTCCTCAGCTCCTATAATTCACCCCTCCACTTT. The full variable domain, rest sourced from reference TRBV19 and TRBJ1-6, is DGGITQSPKYLFRKEGQNVTLSCEQNLNHDAMYWYRQDPGQGLRLIYYSQIVNDFQKGDIAEGYSVSREKKESFPLTVTSAQKNPTAFYLCASSMVLSSYNSPLHFGNGTRLTVT.